This T cell receptor beta chain was captured in a study of esophageal squamous cell carcinoma under preoperative chemotherapy. The wider study: Both tumor-infiltrating lymphocytes and peripheral blood T cells had their TCR repertoires profiled.

Broader study findings: Chemotherapy was followed by significantly higher TCR diversity in peripheral T cells only, not tumor-infiltrating lymphocytes.

This clonotype was counted between two and nine times. Its antigen remains unidentified. Time point in this sample: after preoperative PTX-NDP chemotherapy. Before surgery, patients were given preoperative paclitaxel-nedaplatin chemotherapy. One entry per CDR3 protein, called by TCRdb with MiXCR from the PCR reads. The repertoire consists of 9,500 to 12,000 distinct CDR3 sequences, with almost 65% occurring once and the leading ten covering over 25%. The clonotype comes from a human donor with esophageal squamous cell carcinoma. The donor label of this sample is uncertain. Sample acquisition took place from a patient given preoperative chemotherapy.

The CDR3 coding sequence is TGTGCCAGCAGTTGGTCCAAGGGCGGGAGCGTCAGTGAGCAGTTCTTC. Protein sequence: CASSWSKGGSVSEQFF. The chain couples TRBV6-6 to TRBJ2-1; TRBD2 aligns across 7 bases. The trim removed 4 bases at V and 9 bases at J, leaving 15 bases unmatched. This CDR3 comprises 16 residues. CDR1 is MNHNY, CDR2 SVGAGI, per germline (reference sequence).